This T cell receptor (beta chain) was retrieved from a study of Ad26.COV2.S vaccination and SARS-CoV-2 variants (dated by TCRdb to the early 2020s). Background on the whole study: Vaccine-arm donors were drawn from COV1001, a multicentre, randomized, double-blind, placebo-controlled phase I-IIa trial of Ad26.COV2.S in healthy adults. Ad26.COV2.S was given intramuscularly at 5x10^10 or 1x10^11 viral particles, as a single shot or as two shots 56 days apart. The specificity and breadth of SARS-CoV-2-reactive T cell receptors after Ad26.COV2.S vaccination were assessed by TCRbeta repertoire sequencing. A total of approximately 30 samples were included in the TCR-sequenced set, comprising 19 Ad26.COV2.S vaccine recipients, 5 placebo recipients and 8 SARS-CoV-2 convalescent individuals. Trial participants were randomized into five groups of five, in which low-dose or high-dose Ad26.COV2.S was given once or twice, or placebo was given on both occasions. Investigators remained blinded to trial group allocation during experiments and outcome assessment.

The CDR3 contains 17 residues, cysteine and phenylalanine counted. Here the CDR3 DNA is all that survives: 51 bases in frame from base 1. From a lookup of the germline V gene (reference sequence), CDR1 and CDR2 are SEHNR and FQNEAQ. For this chain, trimming is 1 base at the V end and 3 bases at the J end, and the number of junction bases without a gene match is 7. The treatment or condition label here, explained by the study, means: over 15 received Ad26.COV2.S at low or high dose, single or two shots; several received placebo; per-sample allocation not given. Repertoires of vaccine and placebo recipients were sequenced from samples collected on day 63 after the first injection. Cohort 1b enrolled some 25 adults aged 18-55 years at a single site in Boston, USA, between 29 July and 7 August 2020. Ad26.COV2.S was a replication-incompetent adenovirus type 26 vector expressing a prefusion-stabilized SARS-CoV-2 spike protein from the original Wuhan strain.

General study outcomes and caveats: After vaccination, substantial breadth of spike-specific CD8+ and CD4+ T cell responses was reported. Ad26.COV2.S recipients had higher spike-specific TCR breadth than placebo recipients (P = 0.0014). Vaccine and placebo recipients had similar non-spike TCR breadth, a finding consistent with the vaccine containing only spike. The study was not powered for comparison of responses between vaccine doses or regimens. According to the authors, total T cell responses may have been underestimated by the TCR breadth and depth analyses.

The immunoSEQ Assay was used to sequence TCRbeta CDR3 regions. After extraction, genomic DNA underwent amplification by bias-controlled multiplex PCR, followed by high-throughput sequencing. Turning to the authors' computational methods: Collapsing and filtering of sequences were performed to quantify the absolute abundance of each unique TCRbeta CDR3 region. T cell fraction was estimated by normalizing TCRbeta template counts to usable DNA, which was measured by amplifying reference genes present in all nucleated cells. Repertoire TCRs were annotated as SARS-CoV-2-specific when V gene, CDR3 amino acid sequence and J gene were exactly matched to a known reactive TCR set. The reference SARS-CoV-2 TCR set was derived from MIRA and filtered for enrichment in COVID-19-positive ImmuneCODE repertoires, a step that removed public or cross-reactive TCRs. Drawing on the MIRA antigens, annotated TCRs were analysed further at the level of specific ORF or position within ORF. Breadth was defined as annotated unique rearrangements over total unique productive rearrangements; depth was the summed frequency of those rearrangements. TCR breadth was compared between groups using two-sided Wilcoxon rank-sum tests. TCRdb took over this immuneACCESS table, retaining in-frame rearrangements with V and J assigned. Such tables are incomplete; in checked studies, under half of the missing clones stem from an unresolved V gene, and the remainder is unexplained. V, J and clone size derive from that table, while D and trimming were established from the DNA sequence. The sample table shows some 640,000 clones, and 70% to 90% are seen once. The ten largest clones represent about 1.5% of the sample.

In the case of this clone: The clone's antigen remains unknown. Within one base of it there is no much larger clone, and no base qualities were kept.

Material: peripheral blood, obtained in a trial of Ad26.COV2.S vaccine versus placebo. Recombination joined TRBV7-9 with TRBJ2-7; 12 central bases correspond to TRBD2. This TCR was recovered from a person aged 18 to 59 who received the Ad26.COV2.S COVID-19 vaccine or a placebo. The nucleotide sequence reads as follows: TGTGCCAGCAGCTTAGGAAGACTAGCGGGAGTCCGCTACGAGCAGTACTTC. This sequence encodes CASSLGRLAGVRYEQYF.